This entry describes one T cell receptor (beta chain). The assay was immunoSEQ multiplex PCR, and TCRdb's table has in-frame clones only and misses some. The repertoire holds 25,000 to 35,000 clones, with 90% to 95% as singletons. This sample stems from a study of T cells in localized non-small cell lung cancer. Trimming took 0 bases from V and 0 from J, leaving 8 bases between them. Germline-derived CDR1 and CDR2 are SGHVS and FNYEAQ. The CDR3 has 15 amino acids. The TCR sequence derives from a woman between 35 and 70 years old with stage I lung adenocarcinoma. The chain carries TRBV7-6 and TRBJ1-2; no clear D gene. Sample: peripheral blood, taken before any cancer treatment. In DNA form, the CDR3 reads TGTGCCAGCAGCTTAGCTTCAGATTCTAACTATGGCTACACCTTC. This encodes CASSLASDSNYGYTF. Full variable domain (rest looked up from reference TRBV7-6 and TRBJ1-2): GAGVSQSPRYKVTKRGQDVALRCDPISGHVSLYWYRQALGQGPEFLTYFNYEAQQDKSGLPNDRFSAERPEGSISTLTIQRTEQRDSAMYRCASSLASDSNYGYTFGSGTRLTVV.